This T cell receptor (beta chain) comes out of a study of Ad26.COV2.S vaccination and SARS-CoV-2 variants. Overall study results and limits: Reportedly, spike-specific CD8+ and CD4+ T cell responses achieved substantial breadth once vaccination had taken place. Recipients of either vaccine or placebo displayed similar breadth of non-spike TCRs. Responses of T cells in total may have been underestimated by the TCR breadth and depth analyses.

Profiled with immunoSEQ multiplex PCR; TCRdb holds only in-frame clones, not every one. Here the sample spans 350,000 to 450,000 clones, 92% being singletons. Comments on this clone: Its antigen is undetermined.

The CDR3 contains 14 residues. Germline V lookup: CDR1 SGDLS, CDR2 YYNGEE. V dropped 0 bases and J dropped 1 base, with 7 bases sitting between them. The specimen was peripheral blood, collected after recovery from COVID-19. This chain joins TRBV9 and TRBJ1-1; tentative D call: TRBD1 (5 bases). This TCR was recovered from a human donor who had recovered from COVID-19. The CDR3 coding sequence is TGTGCCAGCAGCGTAGATACAGGGAACACTGAAGCTTTCTTT. Encoded protein: CASSVDTGNTEAFF.